This TCR beta chain was observed in a study of metastatic and nonmetastatic thyroid tumors. Study-wide background: Comparison of repertoires was carried out across blood and tumor or nodule tissue from malignant and benign thyroid patients.

As handled by the study authors: A distant-metastasis classifier for papillary thyroid cancer was built using CDR3 differences across clinicopathological groups. TCRdb re-processed the PCR reads through MiXCR. The V and J calls, along with clone size, are taken from TCRdb and not from the paper's own processing. The top ten clones hold roughly a fifth of a sample with about 21,000 clones, roughly a quarter of them seen once. There are 16 residues in the CDR3. Germline lookup yields CDR1 KGHSH and CDR2 LQKENI. V dropped 3 bases and J dropped 8; count of bases not matched to a gene: 8. None of the patients had undergone any treatment ahead of thyroid surgery. In regard to this clone: The antigen is not known.

Study-wide results and limits: Versus benign nodules, malignant thyroid tumors reportedly had significantly higher TCR beta diversity, in blood and tumor.

Input material: blood. This receptor was identified in a female donor with papillary thyroid cancer or a benign thyroid nodule (not recorded which). Some clones in this sample may be carry-over from other donors' samples. The rearrangement joins TRBV18 to TRBJ2-1; 12 positions match TRBD2. The CDR3 DNA is TGTGCCAGCTCACCTCGACTAGCGGGAGCTGTCCATGAGCAGTTCTTC. Protein product: CASSPRLAGAVHEQFF.